A selection of T cell receptor beta chains follows, all from one sample in a study of shared clonotypes between healthy human individuals. TCRdb's copy holds only in-frame clones and misses some; the assay was immunoSEQ multiplex PCR. The table shows about 2,500,000 clones, with around 90% occurring only once. The specimen sequenced was naive CD4+ T cells sorted from blood. The receptors were gathered from a man between 18 and 29 years old in good health. CDR3s include the opening cysteine and the closing phenylalanine or tryptophan. D genes are given only for firm matches. Size tells how often a clone was seen (once, few, many) or the class of an expanded clone, and some rows leave it out.

J,V,size,D,CDR3,DNA
TRBJ2-1,TRBV5-1,-,TRBD2,CASSSSTSGGSYNEQFF,TGCGCCAGCAGCTCTTCGACTAGCGGGGGATCGTACAATGAGCAGTTCTTC
TRBJ2-7,TRBV7-2,-,TRBD2,CASSGDSYEQYF,TGTGCCAGTAGCGGGGATTCCTACGAGCAGTACTTC
TRBJ2-7,TRBV7-8,once,-,CASSSLPFYEQYF,TGTGCCAGCAGCTCGCTACCTTTTTACGAGCAGTACTTC
TRBJ1-4,TRBV28,-,TRBD1,CASRDRANEKLFF,TGTGCCAGCCGGGACAGGGCTAATGAAAAACTGTTTTTT
TRBJ2-3,TRBV7-2,-,TRBD2,CASSSRNGGAPDTQYF,TGTGCCAGCAGCTCGAGGAACGGGGGGGCTCCAGATACGCAGTATTTT
TRBJ2-7,TRBV6-6,-,TRBD2,CASSPREGRDEQYF,TGTGCCAGCAGTCCCCGGGAGGGGCGCGACGAGCAGTACTTC
TRBJ2-5,TRBV5-1,-,TRBD2,CASSRTSGPGETQYF,TGCGCCAGCAGCCGGACTAGCGGCCCTGGGGAGACCCAGTACTTC
TRBJ1-5,TRBV7-9,few,TRBD1,CASSLGIGTENQPQHF,TGTGCCAGCAGCTTAGGTATAGGGACAGAGAATCAGCCCCAGCATTTT
TRBJ2-7,TRBV5-1,-,-,CASSLEPVPHEQYF,TGCGCCAGCAGCTTGGAACCGGTACCCCACGAGCAGTACTTC
TRBJ2-1,TRBV5-1,-,TRBD2,CASSLLAGPSNEQFF,TGCGCCAGCAGCCTCTTAGCGGGACCCAGCAATGAGCAGTTCTTC
TRBJ2-7,TRBV5-1,-,TRBD2,CASRSGLAGMNEQYF,TGCGCCAGCAGATCGGGACTAGCGGGAATGAACGAGCAGTACTTC
TRBJ2-7,TRBV7-3,-,TRBD1,CASSSPAGTGFPYSYEQYF,TGTGCCAGCAGCTCGCCCGCCGGGACAGGGTTTCCTTACTCCTACGAGCAGTACTTC
TRBJ2-7,TRBV2,-,-,CASSEAIVTYEQYF,TGTGCCAGCAGTGAAGCCATAGTGACCTACGAGCAGTACTTC
TRBJ2-2,TRBV2,-,TRBD1,CASSDRDRYTGELFF,TGTGCCAGCAGTGACCGGGACAGATACACCGGGGAGCTGTTTTTT
TRBJ1-2,TRBV2,-,-,CASRDLNYGYTF,TGTGCCAGCAGGGACCTTAACTATGGCTACACCTTC
TRBJ1-3,TRBV15,-,-,CATSRVGHYSGNTIYF,TGTGCCACCAGCAGAGTCGGGCATTACTCTGGAAACACCATATATTTT
TRBJ2-7,TRBV6-5,-,-,CASGLSTPYEQYF,TGTGCCAGTGGACTTTCCACACCCTACGAGCAGTACTTC
TRBJ2-5,TRBV7-9,-,-,CASSFTGRGGTQYF,TGTGCCAGCAGCTTCACGGGCAGGGGAGGGACCCAGTACTTC
TRBJ2-7,TRBV25-1,-,TRBD1,CASSRDRTYEQYF,TGTGCCAGCAGTAGGGACAGAACCTACGAGCAGTACTTC
TRBJ1-1,TRBV7-9,-,-,CASSRGGLNTEAFF,TGTGCCAGCAGCCGCGGGGGATTAAACACTGAAGCTTTCTTT
TRBJ1-6,TRBV6-5,-,-,CASSPPGAGALHF,TGTGCCAGCAGCCCCCCCGGTGCGGGGGCTCTCCACTTT
TRBJ2-1,TRBV5-6,-,TRBD2,CASSILAGGIYNEQFF,TGTGCCAGCAGCATTCTAGCGGGGGGGATCTACAATGAGCAGTTCTTC
TRBJ2-7,TRBV18,-,-,CASSPGTAAYEQYF,TGTGCCAGCTCACCGGGGACCGCGGCCTACGAGCAGTACTTC
TRBJ2-3,TRBV19,-,TRBD1,CASRATGVNTQYF,TGTGCCAGTAGAGCGACAGGGGTGAATACGCAGTATTTT
TRBJ1-1,TRBV14,-,-,CASSPSLNTEAFF,TGTGCCAGCAGCCCGTCACTGAACACTGAAGCTTTCTTT
TRBJ2-7,TRBV6-5,-,TRBD1,CASSYGPGGATGEQYF,TGTGCCAGCAGTTACGGCCCAGGGGGCGCGACGGGTGAGCAGTACTTC
TRBJ1-4,TRBV6-1,-,-,CASGRGGLEKLFF,TGTGCCAGCGGGCGGGGGGGCCTTGAAAAACTGTTTTTT
TRBJ1-2,TRBV5-1,-,-,CASSQGGNGYTF,TGCGCCAGCTCTCAAGGAGGTAATGGCTACACCTTC
TRBJ2-3,TRBV6-1,once,TRBD2,CASSGPAGGGTDTQYF,TGTGCCAGCAGTGGGCCAGCCGGGGGGGGCACAGATACGCAGTATTTT
TRBJ2-3,TRBV6-4,-,-,CASSFLISTDTQYF,TGTGCCAGCAGTTTCCTTATTAGCACAGATACGCAGTATTTT
TRBJ1-5,TRBV21-1,-,-,CASSKEPPDNQPQHF,TGTGCCAGCAGCAAAGAACCCCCAGATAATCAGCCCCAGCATTTT
TRBJ1-2,TRBV6-1,-,TRBD1,CASSGRDREYNGYTF,TGTGCCAGCAGTGGCCGGGACAGGGAATACAATGGCTACACCTTC
TRBJ2-2,TRBV30,-,-,CAWHGAVTGELFF,TGTGCCTGGCATGGGGCAGTCACCGGGGAGCTGTTTTTT
TRBJ2-2,TRBV7-2,once,-,CASSLGAIGELFF,TGTGCCAGCAGCTTAGGAGCCATTGGAGAGCTGTTTTTT
TRBJ1-5,TRBV18,-,-,CASSKDISNQPQHF,TGTGCCAGCTCAAAGGACATTAGCAATCAGCCCCAGCATTTT
TRBJ2-6,TRBV6-1,-,-,CASRLDLSGANVLTF,TGTGCCAGCAGATTAGACCTCTCTGGGGCCAACGTCCTGACTTTC
TRBJ1-1,TRBV7-2,-,-,CASSLDHSYTEAFF,TGTGCCAGCAGCTTAGATCACAGCTACACTGAAGCTTTCTTT
TRBJ2-2,TRBV15,-,-,CATSEVGLQTGELFF,TGTGCCACCAGCGAGGTGGGACTTCAAACCGGGGAGCTGTTTTTT
TRBJ2-1,TRBV7-9,once,-,CASSWVRAGGRENEQFF,TGTGCCAGCAGCTGGGTTAGGGCAGGGGGGCGCGAAAATGAGCAGTTCTTC
TRBJ1-6,TRBV5-1,-,TRBD1,CASSPDRANSPLHF,TGCGCCAGCAGCCCGGACAGGGCAAATTCACCCCTCCACTTT
TRBJ2-7,TRBV18,-,-,CASSPPSGNPTRYEQYF,TGTGCCAGCTCACCACCTTCGGGAAATCCAACCAGATACGAGCAGTACTTC
TRBJ1-1,TRBV6-5,-,-,CASRRKMSTEAFF,TGTGCCAGCAGGAGAAAAATGAGCACTGAAGCTTTCTTT
TRBJ2-3,TRBV30,-,-,CAWSDGGDADTQYF,TGTGCCTGGAGTGACGGAGGGGACGCAGATACGCAGTATTTT
TRBJ1-4,TRBV30,-,-,CAWSVQVTNEKLFF,TGTGCCTGGAGTGTACAAGTAACTAATGAAAAACTGTTTTTT
TRBJ2-3,TRBV27,-,-,CASSHPGLGIDTQYF,TGTGCCAGCAGTCACCCGGGACTGGGCATAGATACGCAGTATTTT
TRBJ2-5,TRBV11-2,-,-,CASSLGSSARETQYF,TGTGCCAGCAGCTTAGGCTCTAGCGCCCGGGAGACCCAGTACTTC
TRBJ2-1,TRBV30,-,-,CAWSLGGDEQFF,TGTGCCTGGAGTCTAGGCGGAGATGAGCAGTTCTTC